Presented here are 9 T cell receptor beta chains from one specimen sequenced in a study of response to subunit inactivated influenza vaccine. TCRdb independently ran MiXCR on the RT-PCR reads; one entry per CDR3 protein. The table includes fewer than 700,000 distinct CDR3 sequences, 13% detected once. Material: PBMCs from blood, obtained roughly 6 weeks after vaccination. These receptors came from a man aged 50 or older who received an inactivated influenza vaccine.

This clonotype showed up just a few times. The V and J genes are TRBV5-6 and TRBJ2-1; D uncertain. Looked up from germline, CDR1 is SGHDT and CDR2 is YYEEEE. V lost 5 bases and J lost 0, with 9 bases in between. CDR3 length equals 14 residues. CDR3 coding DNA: TGTGCCAGCAGACTAAGGAGCTCCTACAATGAGCAGTTCTTC. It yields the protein CASRLRSSYNEQFF.

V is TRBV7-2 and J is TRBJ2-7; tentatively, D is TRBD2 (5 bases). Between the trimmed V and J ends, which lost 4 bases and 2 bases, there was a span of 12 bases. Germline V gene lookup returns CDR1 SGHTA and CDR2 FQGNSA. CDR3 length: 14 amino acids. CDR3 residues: CASSSDYHAYEQYF. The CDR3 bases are TGTGCCAGCAGCTCCGACTATCACGCCTACGAGCAGTACTTC.

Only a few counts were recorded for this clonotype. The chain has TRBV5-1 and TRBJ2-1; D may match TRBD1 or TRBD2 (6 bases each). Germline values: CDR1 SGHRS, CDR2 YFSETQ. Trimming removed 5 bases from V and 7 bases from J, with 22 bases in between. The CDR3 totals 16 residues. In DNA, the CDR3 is TGCGCCAGCAGGGGGGGCCTCAGAGGGACAAGGAATGAGCAGTTCTTC. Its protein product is CASRGGLRGTRNEQFF.

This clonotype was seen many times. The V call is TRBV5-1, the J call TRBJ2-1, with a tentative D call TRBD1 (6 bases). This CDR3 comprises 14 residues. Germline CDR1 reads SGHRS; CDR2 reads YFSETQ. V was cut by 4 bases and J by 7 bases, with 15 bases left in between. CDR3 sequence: CASSKGGLGNEQFF. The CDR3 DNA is TGCGCCAGCAGCAAAGGGGGTCTGGGTAATGAGCAGTTCTTC.

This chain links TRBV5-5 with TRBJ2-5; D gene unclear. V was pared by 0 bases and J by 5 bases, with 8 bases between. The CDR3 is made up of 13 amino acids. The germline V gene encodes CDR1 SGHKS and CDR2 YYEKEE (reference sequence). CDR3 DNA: TGTGCCAGCAGCTTGGCCGGTTCGGAGACCCAGTACTTC. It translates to CASSLAGSETQYF.

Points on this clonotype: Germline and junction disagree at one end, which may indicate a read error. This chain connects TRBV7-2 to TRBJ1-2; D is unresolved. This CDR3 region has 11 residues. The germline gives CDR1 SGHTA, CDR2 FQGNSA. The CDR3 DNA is TGTGACAGCGTGGGGAACTATGGCTACACCTTC. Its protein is CDSVGNYGYTF.

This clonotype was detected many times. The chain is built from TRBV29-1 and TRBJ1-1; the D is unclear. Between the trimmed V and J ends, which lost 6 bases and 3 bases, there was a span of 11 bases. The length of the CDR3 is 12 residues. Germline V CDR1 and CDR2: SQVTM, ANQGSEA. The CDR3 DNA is TGCAGCGTCCATAGACTAGACACTGAAGCTTTCTTT. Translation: CSVHRLDTEAFF.

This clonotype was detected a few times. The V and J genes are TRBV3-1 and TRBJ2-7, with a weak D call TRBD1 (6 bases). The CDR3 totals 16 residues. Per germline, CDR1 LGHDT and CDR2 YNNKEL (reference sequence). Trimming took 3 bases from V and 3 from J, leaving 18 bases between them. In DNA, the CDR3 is TGTGCCAGCAGCCAGGGACGTGACAGGTCGAGCTACGAGCAGTACTTC. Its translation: CASSQGRDRSSYEQYF.

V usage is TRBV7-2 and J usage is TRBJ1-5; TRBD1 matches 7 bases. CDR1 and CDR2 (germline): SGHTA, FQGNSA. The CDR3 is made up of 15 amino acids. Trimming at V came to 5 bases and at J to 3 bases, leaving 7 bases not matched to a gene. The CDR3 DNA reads TGTGCCAGCAGCCTAATGGGACAGCCCAATCAGCCCCAGCATTTT. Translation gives CASSLMGQPNQPQHF.